These 17 T cell receptor beta chains were all obtained from the same sample, sequenced in a study of T-cell memory formation after mild COVID-19. Each CDR3 protein gets one entry after TCRdb re-called the 5' RACE reads with MiXCR. The table includes roughly 300,000 distinct CDR3 sequences, 7% to 10% detected once. The sequenced material came from PBMCs or a T cell subset sorted from them (not recorded which). The origin of the receptors is a man in his late teens or twenties who had mild COVID-19 (a few samples of this study predate the infection). Cell type and time point are not known.

The V gene is TRBV12-3 or TRBV12-4, the J gene TRBJ1-1; D remains unclear. With 1 base removed from V and 9 bases from J, the gap between germline ends came to 12 bases. The CDR3 contains 13 residues. The CDR3 reads CASSLGAGRQAFF. The CDR3 nucleotides read TGTGCCAGCAGTTTAGGCGCGGGGAGGCAAGCTTTCTTT.

The V call is TRBV4-3, the J call TRBJ2-1; 8 bases align to TRBD2. The germline V gene has CDR1 LGHNA and CDR2 YSLEER. The CDR3 spans 13 residues. The J segment lost 9 bases and the V segment lost 5 bases, leaving 6 bases of the junction unmatched. The CDR3 DNA reads TGCGCCAGCAGCACCCGCCGGGGGGGTGAGCAGTTCTTC. Protein sequence: CASSTRRGGEQFF.

The sample holds a few counts of this clonotype. The chain is built from TRBV5-4 and TRBJ2-3; tentatively, D is TRBD1 (5 bases). Germline loops: CDR1 SGHNT, CDR2 YYREEE (reference sequence). This CDR3 contains 15 residues. The V and J ends lost 4 bases and 2 bases respectively, with 14 bases between them. The DNA of the CDR3 is TGTGCCAGCAGCCGGACAACGGAGCCCACAGATACGCAGTATTTT. Its translation: CASSRTTEPTDTQYF. Full variable domain (remainder filled in from reference TRBV5-4 and TRBJ2-3): ETGVTQSPTHLIKTRGQQVTLRCSSQSGHNTVSWYQQALGQGPQFIFQYYREEENGRGNFPPRFSGLQFPNYSSELNVNALELDDSALYLCASSRTTEPTDTQYFGPGTRLTVL.

This clonotype was seen only a few times. The CDR3 protein is CASSARQGERNQPQHF. Here the CDR3 DNA reads TGCGCCAGCAGCGCTCGACAGGGGGAAAGAAATCAGCCCCAGCATTTT. The V gene is TRBV5-1, the J gene TRBJ1-5; TRBD1 matches at 9 bases. Losses at the gene ends were 4 bases for V and 4 bases for J; bases not matched to a gene: 9. Germline V CDR1 and CDR2: SGHRS, YFSETQ. This CDR3 is 16 amino acids long.

V is TRBV28 and J is TRBJ1-1, with D perhaps TRBD1 (6 bases). The germline gives CDR1 MDHEN, CDR2 SYDVKM. The CDR3 is 14 residues long. V gave up 5 bases and J gave up 6 bases, with 16 bases separating them. The CDR3 DNA sequence: TGTGCCAGCAGTCTCGGACAGCCTACTGCTGAAGCTTTCTTT. Its protein is CASSLGQPTAEAFF.

The rearrangement uses TRBV19 and TRBJ1-5; D is ambiguous. Trimming shortened V by 7 bases and J by 6 bases, and 16 bases separated the two germline ends. Germline-derived CDR1 and CDR2 are LNHDA and SQIVND (reference sequence). This CDR3 contains 14 residues. CDR3 sequence: CASNWEGLGQPQHF. CDR3 in DNA: TGTGCCAGTAACTGGGAGGGTTTAGGTCAGCCCCAGCATTTT.

This clonotype was picked up a small number of times. V usage is TRBV28 and J usage is TRBJ2-7; possibly TRBD2 for D (6 bases). V dropped 6 bases and J dropped 3 bases, with 21 bases sitting between them. CDR3 length equals 16 residues. Germline V lookup: CDR1 MDHEN, CDR2 SYDVKM. The CDR3 sequence: CASSPLGRSVYYEQYV. The CDR3 DNA sequence: TGTGCCAGCAGCCCTTTAGGGAGGTCAGTATACTACGAGCAGTACGTC.

In this sample, this clonotype turned up many times. This chain uses TRBV2 with TRBJ1-3; D gene ambiguous. Per the germline V gene, CDR1 is SNHLY and CDR2 is FYNNEI. V was pared by 2 bases and J by 4 bases, with 9 bases between. The CDR3 covers 14 residues. CDR3 DNA sequence: TGTGCCAGCAGTGAACCCAGGTCAGGAAACACCATATATTTT. Amino acids: CASSEPRSGNTIYF. Combining the CDR3 with reference TRBV2 and TRBJ1-3 gives the whole variable domain EPEVTQTPSHQVTQMGQEVILRCVPISNHLYFYWYRQILGQKVEFLVSFYNNEISEKSEIFDDQFSVERPDGSNFTLKIRSTKLEDSAMYFCASSEPRSGNTIYFGEGSWLTVV.

This clonotype appeared a few times. This chain uses TRBV3-1 with TRBJ2-4; a weak D match, TRBD2 (5 bases). The V and J ends lost 4 bases and 9 bases respectively, with 13 bases between them. The germline CDR1 and CDR2 sequences are LGHDT and YNNKEL (reference sequence). The CDR3 extends over 13 amino acids. This chain's CDR3 is CASSLRHEGIQYF. CDR3 DNA: TGTGCCAGCAGCCTTAGACATGAGGGCATTCAGTACTTC.

There are a few counts of this clonotype. The gene calls are TRBV30 and TRBJ2-5; 8 nucleotides line up with TRBD2. Looked up from germline, CDR1 is GTSNPN and CDR2 is SVGIG (reference sequence). V trimming: 1 base; J trimming: 6 bases; junction bases outside the gene matches: 4. The CDR3 runs 13 residues. In DNA form, the CDR3 reads TGTGCCTGGAGTGCGAGCGGGGGCAAGACCCAGTACTTC. Its translation is CAWSASGGKTQYF.

The V call is TRBV6-5, the J call TRBJ2-7, with 11 bases fitting TRBD1. V shed 2 bases and J 2 bases; nucleotides not matched to a gene: 2. CDR1 is MNHEY, CDR2 SVGAGI, per germline. The CDR3 contains 15 residues. The CDR3 DNA reads as TGTGCCAGCAGTTACGGGGGACAGGGGGCCTACGAGCAGTACTTC. It translates to CASSYGGQGAYEQYF.

This clonotype was observed a few times. V usage is TRBV28 and J usage is TRBJ1-5; the match to TRBD1 covers 9 bases. J gave up 0 bases and V 3 bases, and 9 bases lay outside the gene matches. The CDR3 is 18 residues long. Per the germline V gene, CDR1 is MDHEN and CDR2 is SYDVKM. CDR3 loop: CASSLRDRDLYSNQPQHF. CDR3 coding DNA: TGTGCCAGCAGTTTGAGGGACAGGGATCTATATAGCAATCAGCCCCAGCATTTT.

V and J are TRBV7-2 and TRBJ2-5; D is perhaps TRBD2 (6 bases). The V end lost 5 bases, the J end lost 4 bases, and 11 bases lay between the germline ends. Germline CDR1 is SGHTA and CDR2 is FQGNSA. CDR3 length equals 13 residues. The CDR3 sequence: CASSRDSAETQYF. CDR3 bases: TGTGCCAGCAGCCGGGACTCGGCAGAGACCCAGTACTTC.

This chain joins TRBV18 and TRBJ1-1; D gene unclear. Germline lookup yields CDR1 KGHSH and CDR2 LQKENI. V was trimmed by 0 bases and J by 5 bases, leaving 7 bases between them. This CDR3 contains 13 residues. The CDR3 region is CASSPPSSTEAFF. As DNA, the CDR3 is TGTGCCAGCTCACCACCGAGTTCGACTGAAGCTTTCTTT. Full variable domain (outside the CDR3, taken from reference TRBV18 and TRBJ1-1): NAGVMQNPRHLVRRRGQEARLRCSPMKGHSHVYWYRQLPEEGLKFMVYLQKENIIDESGMPKERFSAEFPKEGPSILRIQQVVRGDSAAYFCASSPPSSTEAFFGQGTRLTVV.

This clonotype was found once. The V and J genes are TRBV20-1 and TRBJ1-5; D is uncertain. Germline values: CDR1 DFQATT, CDR2 SNEGSKA (reference sequence). This CDR3 has 13 amino acids. The V end lost 6 bases, the J end lost 2 bases, and 11 bases lay between the germline ends. The CDR3 coding sequence is TGCAGTGCCCACGGCCTCGGCAATCAGCCCCAGCATTTT. Amino acid sequence: CSAHGLGNQPQHF.

The chain has TRBV7-2 and TRBJ2-4, with 8 bases lining up with TRBD1. This CDR3 spans 15 amino acids. Germline CDR1 reads SGHTA; CDR2 reads FQGNSA. V gave up 5 bases and J gave up 4 bases; unmatched junction bases: 7. In DNA form, the CDR3 reads TGTGCCAGCAGCCTACGACAGGGGACGAAAAACATTCAGTACTTC. Protein: CASSLRQGTKNIQYF.

V gene TRBV24-1 combines with J gene TRBJ1-5; D gene unclear. CDR3 size: 13 residues. The V gene lost 5 bases and the J gene lost 3 bases, with 7 bases spanning the gap. Germline-derived CDR1 and CDR2 are KGHDR and SFDVKD. The CDR3 sequence is CATSVGNNQPQHF. The CDR3 DNA reads TGTGCCACCAGTGTGGGCAACAATCAGCCCCAGCATTTT.